This T cell receptor beta chain was profiled in a study of pediatric ulcerative colitis. Generated by immunoSEQ multiplex PCR, the TCRdb table keeps only in-frame clones and is missing some. The sample has 55,000 to 80,000 clones; 77% are singletons. CDR3 length: 15 residues. CDR1 and CDR2 from the germline V gene are MNHEY and SMNVEV (reference sequence). V shed 0 bases and J shed 4 bases, with 12 bases lying between them. The chain has TRBV27 and TRBJ2-5; D gene ambiguous. The material sequenced was blood. The sequence was obtained from a boy aged 5-17 years with moderate ulcerative colitis. CDR3 region: CASSLSPLWGETQYF. The CDR3 DNA follows: TGTGCCAGCAGTTTATCTCCCCTCTGGGGAGAGACCCAGTACTTC.